This T cell receptor (beta chain) was identified during a study of shared clonotypes between healthy human individuals (dated by TCRdb to between 2020 and 2021). The study in broad terms: The cohort comprised two women and a few men aged 18 to 49 years. For each donor, CD4 naive and CD4 memory were each given three plates, CD8 naive was given two plates, and CD8 memory was given one plate. Blood TCR repertoires of 5 or 6 healthy adults were deeply sequenced to estimate repertoire size and the extent of clonotype sharing between individuals. To increase sequencing depth and limit assay-specific biases, different laboratories used diverse techniques to prepare libraries and sequence TCR repertoires. Between about 0.9 and 8.9 billion PBMCs per donor were obtained by leukapheresis. Beyond this particular receptor, the publication reports: When a handful of donors were compared, the shared fraction of clonotypes was around 4.6% for naive CD4, 3.5% to 4% for naive CD8, 2% to 2.5% for memory CD4, and 0.35% to 0.4% for memory CD8. Rarefaction of sorted-subset datasets indicated incomplete sequencing despite the large sequencing depth. Clonotypes shared by all four sorted-subset donors showed higher generation probabilities than non-shared clonotypes. Naive subsets generally had larger estimated clonotype richness than memory subsets. Because the study included a small number of donors, the genetic and exposure-history diversity represented was limited. Pairwise subsampling led to the expectation that sequencing depth would affect the degree of clonotype sharing among donors. Sampling was restricted to blood, and TCR repertoires in tissues likely differ from the TCR repertoires found in blood.

For this clone: This clone's antigen is unknown. Within one base of it there is no much larger clone, and no base qualities were kept.

For the CD8 naive samples, CD45RO-negative cells were positively selected for CCR7, yielding a CD45RA+CCR7+ population from which TemRA cells were excluded. The donors were healthy, HIV-negative adults with no recently reported acute infections or vaccinations. Only Caucasian adults living in Nashville, Tennessee, USA were represented among the donors. After blood collection by leukapheresis, PBMCs were isolated using Ficoll-Histopaque density gradient centrifugation and then cryopreserved in the vapor phase of liquid nitrogen. Analytical flow cytometry was used to check the purity and quantity of every magnetically sorted T cell population. Genomic DNA was isolated from every sorted fraction and measured by UV absorbance on a Nanodrop 2000c. Using the deep immunoSEQ assay, TCR CDR3 regions were amplified from genomic DNA by multiplex PCR. Genomic DNA extracted from each cell subset was distributed evenly over all wells of several immunoSEQ 96-well plates, and each plate served as one replicate. For sorted subsets, about 200 ng genomic DNA, equal to tens of thousands of T cell genomes, was loaded into each replicate PCR. The purified libraries were quantified using a Qubit 3.0 fluorometer, sized with a Bioanalyzer 2100, and then quantified again using the KAPA Library Quantification kit. Each immunoSEQ 96-well plate was sequenced on its own single-read 150-cycle Illumina NextSeq 550 flow cell. In the authors' own workflow: Because only junctional sequences without quality scores were contained in the immunoSEQ output, filtering matching that applied to full-length reads could not be performed. To assign V/J genes and CDR3, sequences were annotated against IMGT germline references using PyIR, a Python wrapper for IgBLAST v1.9. Any read was removed if the V/J assignment was weak (E-value above 1e-6), the CDR3 was missing, or the read contained stop codons, out-of-frame junctions, or ambiguous translated residues. V3J clonotypes were defined by identical inferred V gene, J gene, and CDR3 amino acid sequence. To compute the percentage overlap between repertoires, the number of shared unique clonotypes was divided by the size of the smaller repertoire. Three approaches were used to assess repertoire richness: RTK rarefaction, the Chao1 estimator, and Recon v2.1 estimates of unobserved clonotypes. Generation probabilities for all TCRbeta clonotypes obtained by the gDNA method from a few donors were computed using OLGA. This immuneACCESS table, as held by TCRdb, lists in-frame sequences with V and J called but not all clones. Of the missing ones, under half trace to an unresolved V gene in checked studies; the others have no known cause. V and J calls plus clone size are reproduced from that table; the DNA served to infer D and trimming. The sample table contains about 2,200,000 clones; only one count was recorded for 85% to 95% of them. The ten largest clones take up around 1.7% of the sample.

The germline V gene (reference sequence) supplies CDR1 MNHEY and CDR2 SMNVEV. Taken from cysteine to phenylalanine, the CDR3 has 15 residues. Only the CDR3 portion is preserved as DNA: 45 bases, with reading frame beginning at the first base. Trimming accounts for 5 bases at V and 5 bases at J, while the number of junction bases matched to no gene is 11. Recombination connected TRBV27 to TRBJ2-5, with TRBD1 matching 7 junction bases. This sequence originates from a man between 18 and 35 years old in good health. Some clones in this sample may be carry-over from other donors' samples. The sample was naive CD8+ T cells from PBMCs. Sample cell subset or site, as interpreted from the label and publication: CD45RA+CCR7+. This receptor carries the CDR3 CASSNSTGIWETQYF. The nucleotides are TGTGCCAGCAGTAACTCGACAGGGATTTGGGAGACCCAGTACTTC.